This TCR beta chain was captured in a study of blood T cell repertoires in COVID-19. Across the study: Acute and convalescent COVID-19 samples came from the United States, Italy and Spain. T cells, B-cell-depleted T cells, or PBMCs provided the cDNA or gDNA that served as material.

The length of the CDR3 is 14 residues. CDR1 and CDR2 (germline): LNHDA, SQIVND (reference sequence). The junction had 6 bases not matched to a gene; V was cut back by 3 bases and J by 7 bases. As processed by the authors: Quantification of nucleated cells was approximated via reference gene primer amplification. Using immunoSEQ multiplex PCR, the repertoire was profiled, and TCRdb retains in-frame clones only, with some absent. From that table come the V and J calls and clone size; the DNA was used to work out D and trimming. The repertoire holds 20,000 to 25,000 clones, with less than 90% as singletons.

Sequenced: peripheral blood. The clonotype originates from a man aged 40-55 years with acute or convalescent COVID-19. The rearrangement joins TRBV19 to TRBJ2-1, with 7 bases aligning to TRBD2. CDR3 DNA: TGTGCCAGTAGTATGGCGGGAGATTTTAATGAGCAGTTCTTC. Translating it yields CASSMAGDFNEQFF.